What follows are 28 T cell receptor beta chains derived from one specimen sequenced in a study of blood T cell repertoires in COVID-19. Profiled with immunoSEQ multiplex PCR; TCRdb holds only in-frame clones, not every one. In the table there are around 94,000 clones, about 80% of which are singletons. Material: peripheral blood. The origin of the receptors is a human donor in a cohort sampled during active COVID-19.

This chain joins TRBV6-5 and TRBJ1-1; D not certain. CDR3 length: 13 residues. Trimming removed 5 bases at V and 1 base at J, with 8 bases between. Germline CDR1 and CDR2: MNHEY and SVGAGI. The CDR3 nucleotides read TGTGCCAGCAGTATACAACGGAACACTGAAGCTTTCTTT. Amino acid sequence: CASSIQRNTEAFF.

The genes are TRBV11-2 and TRBJ1-1, with 9 bases that match TRBD1. Germline V gene sequence: CDR1 SGHAT, CDR2 FQNNGV. With V trimmed by 1 base and J by 1 base, 4 bases remained unmatched. This CDR3 comprises 16 residues. The CDR3 nucleotides are TGTGCCAGCAGCTTAGGAACAGGGGGCTGGAACACTGAAGCTTTCTTT. Amino acids: CASSLGTGGWNTEAFF.

The chain is built from TRBV5-1 and TRBJ2-3, with 8 positions matching TRBD1. Germline assignment: CDR1 SGHRS and CDR2 YFSETQ. The length of the CDR3 is 15 residues. V trimming: 4 bases; J trimming: 4 bases; junction bases outside the gene matches: 8. The CDR3 nucleotides are TGCGCCAGCAGCCCACAGGGGGAAGGGGCAGATACGCAGTATTTT. Amino acid sequence: CASSPQGEGADTQYF. The full variable domain, in which reference TRBV5-1 and TRBJ2-3 provide the parts outside the CDR3, is KAGVTQTPRYLIKTRGQQVTLSCSPISGHRSVSWYQQTPGQGLQFLFEYFSETQRNKGNFPGRFSGRQFSNSRSEMNVSTLELGDSALYLCASSPQGEGADTQYFGPGTRLTVL.

This clone was seen more than once but under ten times. This chain joins TRBV2 and TRBJ1-3; D is perhaps TRBD1 (6 bases). The CDR3 length is 15 residues. Between the trimmed V and J ends, which lost 1 base and 4 bases, there was a span of 11 bases. Germline V lookup: CDR1 SNHLY, CDR2 FYNNEI. The CDR3 sequence: CASSEGTATGNTIYF. As DNA, the CDR3 is TGTGCCAGCAGTGAAGGGACAGCTACCGGAAACACCATATATTTT.

This clone was observed a few times. CDR3 loop: CASSAETANSPLHF. The CDR3 DNA follows: TGTGCCAGTAGTGCCGAGACAGCTAATTCACCCCTCCACTTT. The chain recombines TRBV19 with TRBJ1-6, with D possibly TRBD1 on 5 matching bases. The ends were cut back, 5 bases at V and 6 bases at J, with 11 bases in the middle. Germline V lookup: CDR1 LNHDA, CDR2 SQIVND (reference sequence). The CDR3 is made up of 14 amino acids. Full variable domain (rest looked up from reference TRBV19 and TRBJ1-6): DGGITQSPKYLFRKEGQNVTLSCEQNLNHDAMYWYRQDPGQGLRLIYYSQIVNDFQKGDIAEGYSVSREKKESFPLTVTSAQKNPTAFYLCASSAETANSPLHFGNGTRLTVT.

This clone was counted once. The chain uses TRBV6-5 and TRBJ2-1; 13 bases line up with TRBD2. This CDR3 contains 14 residues. After removal of 7 bases from V and 14 bases from J, the junction contained 11 bases not matched to a gene. The V gene's germline CDR1 is MNHEY and CDR2 SVGAGI. CDR3 coding DNA: TGTGCCAGCAAACCCGGGACTAGCGGGGTAAGGGAGTTCTTC. Protein: CASKPGTSGVREFF.

The gene calls are TRBV7-2 and TRBJ2-2; weak D call: TRBD2 (6 bases). This CDR3 is built from 17 residues. Germline-derived CDR1 and CDR2 are SGHTA and FQGNSA. Trimming removed 2 bases from V and 4 bases from J, with 17 bases in between. CDR3 sequence: CASSLIPLAPGTGELFF. CDR3 coding DNA: TGTGCCAGCAGCTTAATTCCCCTAGCGCCGGGCACCGGGGAGCTGTTTTTT.

Regarding this clone: A read error may account for a junction end that differs from germline. This chain joins TRBV6-5 and TRBJ1-6; D not certain. CDR3 length: 15 residues. Germline V gives CDR1 MNHEY, CDR2 SVGAGI. The CDR3, as DNA: TGTGCCATCACAGCTCAAGGCTCCTTTAATTCACCCCTCCACTTT. Translating it yields CAITAQGSFNSPLHF.

This sequence joins TRBV6-1 and TRBJ2-7; D not certain. V lost 1 base and J 3 bases, leaving 7 bases between the germline ends. This CDR3 region has 13 residues. From germline, CDR1 is MNHNS and CDR2 SASEGT. CDR3 amino acids: CASSEGQFYEQYF. DNA for the CDR3: TGTGCCAGCAGTGAAGGCCAGTTCTACGAGCAGTACTTC.

The CDR3 region has the DNA TGTGCCAGCAGTTACGGGCAGGGGATGAACGAGCAGTACTTC. Encoded protein: CASSYGQGMNEQYF. The V and J genes are TRBV6-5 and TRBJ2-7, with D possibly matching TRBD1 (6 bases). CDR1 and CDR2 from the germline V gene are MNHEY and SVGAGI. This CDR3 has 14 residues. The V gene lost 2 bases and the J gene lost 5 bases, with 13 bases spanning the gap.

This chain links TRBV19 with TRBJ1-1; TRBD1 agrees at 7 bases. The CDR3 runs 15 residues. Germline V gene data show CDR1 as LNHDA and CDR2 as SQIVND (reference sequence). V lost 7 bases and J lost 1; bases outside the gene matches: 9. The CDR3 reads CASTPTTGSNTEAFF. The DNA for the CDR3 is TGTGCCAGTACGCCAACGACAGGGTCGAACACTGAAGCTTTCTTT.

The V call is TRBV3-1 (or the pseudogene TRBV3-2), the J call TRBJ2-7; 8 bases match TRBD1. The germline gives CDR1 LGHDT, CDR2 YNNKEL (reference sequence). The trim removed 4 bases at V and 6 bases at J, leaving 8 bases unmatched. The CDR3 extends over 14 amino acids. The CDR3 is CASSPRTGSGEQYF. CDR3 DNA sequence: TGTGCCAGCAGCCCCCGGACAGGGTCTGGCGAGCAGTACTTC.

The rearrangement links TRBV2 to TRBJ2-2; 8 bases fit TRBD1. V trimming: 4 bases; J trimming: 9 bases; junction bases outside the gene matches: 7. The germline CDR1 and CDR2 sequences are SNHLY and FYNNEI. CDR3 length: 14 residues. This CDR3 reads CASSAGQGARELFF. The DNA of the CDR3 is TGTGCCAGCAGTGCAGGACAGGGCGCCCGGGAGCTGTTTTTT.

The table lists this clone with a count of one. The chain combines TRBV19 with TRBJ2-7, with 15 nucleotides matching TRBD2. The junction had 2 bases not matched to a gene; V was cut back by 3 bases and J by 2 bases. Germline CDR1 and CDR2: LNHDA and SQIVND (reference sequence). The CDR3 covers 16 residues. The CDR3, as DNA: TGTGCCAGTAGTATCGGGACTAGCGGGAGGACCTACGAGCAGTACTTC. Its translation: CASSIGTSGRTYEQYF.

V gene TRBV12-3 or TRBV12-4 combines with J gene TRBJ1-5; D call uncertain. The CDR3 spans 13 residues. Trimming stripped 6 bases from V and 3 bases from J, with 9 bases between. The CDR3 spells CASSILDNQPQHF. Here the CDR3 DNA reads TGTGCCAGCAGCATCCTAGACAATCAGCCCCAGCATTTT.

The CDR3 protein is CASSSRQGGTGETQYF. The CDR3 DNA follows: TGTGCCAGCAGCAGTAGACAGGGTGGGACAGGAGAGACCCAGTACTTC. The chain uses TRBV21-1 and TRBJ2-5; no check of the table's D call, TRBD1, against the DNA was made. TRBV21-1 is a listed pseudogene. The length of the CDR3 is 16 residues.

This sequence joins TRBV7-3 and TRBJ2-7; D unclear. V lost 1 base and J 3 bases, leaving 7 bases between the germline ends. The CDR3 has 13 residues. Germline CDR1 is SGHTA and CDR2 is FQGTGA. The CDR3 loop is CASSLNPGYEQYF. The CDR3 nucleotides read TGTGCCAGCAGCTTAAACCCCGGCTACGAGCAGTACTTC.

J is TRBJ1-3 and V is TRBV28; D perhaps matches TRBD1 (5 bases). V shed 4 bases and J shed 4 bases, with 17 bases lying between them. Germline-derived CDR1 and CDR2 are MDHEN and SYDVKM. This CDR3 contains 16 residues. The CDR3 loop is CASSSPGSGGGNTIYF. The CDR3 bases are TGTGCCAGCAGTTCGCCGGGGTCGGGGGGAGGAAACACCATATATTTT. Together with reference TRBV28 and TRBJ1-3, the CDR3 gives the full variable domain: DVKVTQSSRYLVKRTGEKVFLECVQDMDHENMFWYRQDPGLGLRLIYFSYDVKMKEKGDIPEGYSVSREKKERFSLILESASTNQTSMYLCASSSPGSGGGNTIYFGEGSWLTVV.

In this sample, this clone turned up a few times. This chain uses TRBV5-1 with TRBJ2-7; D is perhaps TRBD1 (7 bases). CDR1 is SGHRS and CDR2 is YFSETQ in the germline V gene. This CDR3 has 15 amino acids. Trimming removed 3 bases at V and 3 bases at J, with 16 bases between. The CDR3 DNA sequence: TGCGCCAGCAGCTATGGGGGGACAGCAGACTACGAGCAGTACTTC. This codes for CASSYGGTADYEQYF.

The sample holds a few counts of this clone. The chain combines TRBV18 with TRBJ2-7, with 9 bases fitting TRBD2. V lost 6 bases to trimming and J lost 0 bases; unmatched junction nucleotides: 6. The germline CDR1 and CDR2 sequences are KGHSH and LQKENI. This CDR3 has 15 amino acids. The CDR3 coding sequence is TGTGCCAGCTCCCCGTGGCGGGAGGGCTCCTACGAGCAGTACTTC. Amino acids: CASSPWREGSYEQYF.

Details on this clone: An end of the junction does not agree with germline; a read error may underlie this. CDR3 sequence (DNA): TGTGCCAGCAGCTTACTGGGAATGGACTATGGCTATACCTTC. As protein: CASSLLGMDYGYTF. The V gene is TRBV11-2, the J gene TRBJ1-2, with D uncertain. Germline-derived CDR1 and CDR2 are SGHAT and FQNNGV. The CDR3 length is 14 residues.

The chain employs TRBV6-6 and TRBJ1-5; D uncertain. The CDR3 extends over 15 amino acids. Between the trimmed V and J ends, which lost 0 bases and 9 bases, there was a span of 15 bases. Germline CDR1 and CDR2: MNHNY and SVGAGI (reference sequence). CDR3 nucleotides: TGTGCCAGCAGTTACTCGAATCGACTTATGAGGCCCCAGCATTTT. Translating gives CASSYSNRLMRPQHF.

V usage is TRBV12-3 or TRBV12-4 and J usage is TRBJ2-3; no clear D. CDR3 size: 12 residues. V was pared by 6 bases and J by 0 bases, with 4 bases between. The CDR3 bases are TGTGCCAGCAGGGCAAGCACAGATACGCAGTATTTT. Its translation: CASRASTDTQYF.

The rearrangement links TRBV2 to TRBJ2-7, with 10 bases lining up with TRBD1. The J segment lost 1 base and the V segment lost 9 bases, leaving 0 bases of the junction unmatched. Germline-derived CDR1 and CDR2 are SNHLY and FYNNEI. This CDR3 spans 12 amino acids. The CDR3 loop is CARGQGSYEQYF. The CDR3 DNA reads as TGTGCCAGGGGACAGGGGTCCTACGAGCAGTACTTC.

The chain uses TRBV27 and TRBJ2-7; a weak D match, TRBD2 (6 bases). Trimming cost V 6 bases and J 1 base, with 16 bases left between them. CDR3 length: 15 residues. Germline CDR1 is MNHEY and CDR2 is SMNVEV (reference sequence). The CDR3 DNA follows: TGTGCCAGCAGATACCGGGACTCGGAATCCTACGAGCAGTACTTC. Translated, it gives CASRYRDSESYEQYF.

The rearrangement links TRBV19 to TRBJ1-2; 8 nucleotides align to TRBD1. CDR3 size: 15 residues. V gave up 8 bases and J gave up 3 bases; unmatched junction bases: 11. Per the germline V gene, CDR1 is LNHDA and CDR2 is SQIVND (reference sequence). CDR3 protein: CASSGGDRGDYGYTF. The CDR3 region has the DNA TGTGCCAGTTCGGGGGGAGACAGGGGAGACTATGGCTACACCTTC. The whole variable domain, remainder taken from reference TRBV19 and TRBJ1-2, is DGGITQSPKYLFRKEGQNVTLSCEQNLNHDAMYWYRQDPGQGLRLIYYSQIVNDFQKGDIAEGYSVSREKKESFPLTVTSAQKNPTAFYLCASSGGDRGDYGYTFGSGTRLTVV.

V usage is TRBV6-5 and J usage is TRBJ1-5; the D is unclear. The CDR3 consists of 14 residues. Germline CDR1 MNHEY, CDR2 SVGAGI. V was cut by 6 bases and J by 4 bases, with 13 bases left in between. The DNA of the CDR3 is TGTGCCAGCAGAGCGTTAGTCGGAAATCAGCCCCAGCATTTT. Translating gives CASRALVGNQPQHF.

The rearrangement joins TRBV6-6 to TRBJ2-3; D is unresolved. The germline V and J ends were trimmed by 4 bases and 0 bases, with 5 bases remaining between them. The CDR3 extends over 13 amino acids. CDR1 is MNHNY, CDR2 SVGAGI, per germline (reference sequence). The CDR3 DNA is TGTGCCAGCAGTTTTTCTAGCACAGATACGCAGTATTTT. It encodes CASSFSSTDTQYF.